The clone carrying this TCR beta chain was picked up a small number of times. The antigen is undetermined. Unique molecular identifiers were attached to individual cDNA molecules. TCRdb reprocessed the 5' RACE reads via MiXCR and lists one record per CDR3 protein. The sample shows 110,000 or so distinct CDR3 sequences, 12% of them seen only once. The sample is drawn from a study of early T cells in non-severe SARS-CoV-2 infection. Overall study context: Unpaired chains resulted from sequencing bulk RNA of unsorted whole blood. General observations from the study: Using VDJdb, the matching emphasized anti-spike CD8 responses while missing private and CD4 specificities.

Trimming shortened V by 4 bases and J by 6 bases, and 7 bases separated the two germline ends. The germline V gene has CDR1 SEHNR and CDR2 FQNEAQ (reference sequence). The CDR3 is 11 residues long. The receptor was isolated from an adult who was a healthcare worker with PCR-confirmed SARS-CoV-2 infection or an uninfected control (not recorded which). The chain is built from TRBV7-9 and TRBJ2-7; D unclear. The sample was whole blood. CDR3 amino acids: CASSSQIEQYF. DNA of the CDR3: TGTGCCAGCAGCTCCCAAATCGAGCAGTACTTC.